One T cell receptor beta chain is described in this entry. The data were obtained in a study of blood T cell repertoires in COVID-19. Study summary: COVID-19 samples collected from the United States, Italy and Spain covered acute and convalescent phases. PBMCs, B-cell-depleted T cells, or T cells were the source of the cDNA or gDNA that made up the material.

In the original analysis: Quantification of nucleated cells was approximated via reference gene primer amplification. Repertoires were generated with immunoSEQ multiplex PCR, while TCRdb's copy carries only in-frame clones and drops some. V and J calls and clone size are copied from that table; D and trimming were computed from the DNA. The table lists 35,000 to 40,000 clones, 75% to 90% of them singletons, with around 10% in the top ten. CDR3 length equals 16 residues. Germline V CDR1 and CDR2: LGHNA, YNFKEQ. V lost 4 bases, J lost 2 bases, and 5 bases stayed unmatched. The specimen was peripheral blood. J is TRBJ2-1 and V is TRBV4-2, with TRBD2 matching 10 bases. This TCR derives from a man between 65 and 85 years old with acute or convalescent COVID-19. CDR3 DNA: TGTGCCAGCAGCCCTAGACTAGCGGGCCCCTACAATGAGCAGTTCTTC. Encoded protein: CASSPRLAGPYNEQFF.